This TCR beta chain derives from a study of cytomegalovirus exposure and HLA in healthy donors. Study overall: There were approximately 400 genotyped donors. Of these, roughly 80% fell in the genetic ancestry cluster associated with self-reported Caucasian donors.

The PCR made use of 60 Vbeta and 13 Jbeta primers. As processed by the authors: Per a later analysis, the number of unique TCR beta chains was some 75 million, of which roughly 9.9 million were shared. TCRdb's copy holds only in-frame clones and misses some; the assay was immunoSEQ multiplex PCR. V, J and clone size are taken as reported in that table, and D and trimming were inferred from the DNA itself. The sample yields some 200,000 clones, of which the top ten take up less than 0.95%. Sequenced material: PBMCs. The receptor's source is a woman in her late teens or twenties in good health and CMV-seropositive.

Here the CDR3 reads CASSLVSLAYEQYF. CDR3 nucleotide sequence: TGTGCCAGCAGCTTAGTATCACTAGCCTACGAGCAGTACTTC. The chain carries TRBV7-8 and TRBJ2-7; maybe TRBD2 (5 bases). From germline, CDR1 is SGHVS and CDR2 FQNEAQ. CDR3 length: 14 residues. V was cut by 1 base and J by 2 bases, with 9 bases left in between.